Here is one T cell receptor beta chain with its context. These data originate in a study of blood T cell repertoires in COVID-19. Original methodology: Amplification of reference gene primers was used by the study to estimate nucleated cell counts. Using immunoSEQ multiplex PCR, the repertoire was profiled, and TCRdb retains in-frame clones only, with some absent. From that table come the V and J calls and clone size; the DNA was used to work out D and trimming. Found here are 210,000 or so clones, around 89% of them singletons; the top ten hold 4% to 6%. CDR3 length: 17 amino acids. V dropped 4 bases and J dropped 0 bases, with 19 bases sitting between them. Looked up from germline, CDR1 is SGHNT and CDR2 is YYREEE (reference sequence).

Sequenced input: peripheral blood. This chain links TRBV5-4 with TRBJ1-1; D may be TRBD1 (5 bases). This TCR was sampled from a woman in her thirties or forties with acute or convalescent COVID-19. The CDR3 reads CASSGASGAGLNTEAFF. In nucleotides, the CDR3 is TGTGCCAGCAGCGGGGCGTCCGGAGCAGGGCTGAACACTGAAGCTTTCTTT.